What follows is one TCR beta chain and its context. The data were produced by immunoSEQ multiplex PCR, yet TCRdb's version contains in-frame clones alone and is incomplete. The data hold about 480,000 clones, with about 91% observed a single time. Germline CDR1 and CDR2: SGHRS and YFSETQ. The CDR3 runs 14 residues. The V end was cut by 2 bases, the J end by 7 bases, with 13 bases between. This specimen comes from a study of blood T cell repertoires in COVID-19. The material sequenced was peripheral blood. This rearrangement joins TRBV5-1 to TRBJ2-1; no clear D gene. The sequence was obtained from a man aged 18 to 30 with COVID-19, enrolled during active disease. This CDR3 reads CASSFPLAPNEQFF. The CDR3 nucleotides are TGCGCCAGCAGCTTTCCGTTAGCCCCTAATGAGCAGTTCTTC.